This TCR beta chain was identified in a study of metastatic and nonmetastatic thyroid tumors. Overall study findings and caveats: Reported TCR beta diversity, measured in blood and tumor, was significantly higher for malignant thyroid tumors than for benign nodules.

Deletions cut 0 bases from V and 0 bases from J, with 12 bases between. This CDR3 is built from 17 residues. Germline V gene sequence: CDR1 DFQATT, CDR2 SNEGSKA (reference sequence). Nobody among the patients had been given any treatment before thyroid surgery. Worth noting for this clone: Its target is not known.

TCRdb recomputed clones from the PCR reads via MiXCR. The data show about 38,000 clones, less than 50% seen once. This sequence was found in a male donor with papillary thyroid cancer or a benign thyroid nodule (not recorded which). Some clones in this sample may be carry-over from other donors' samples. Specimen: tumor tissue. This chain uses TRBV20-1 with TRBJ1-6; possible D gene TRBD1, 5 bases. CDR3 DNA sequence: TGCAGTGCTAGAGATCTGGCAGGGAGCTCCTATAATTCACCCCTCCACTTT. Translation: CSARDLAGSSYNSPLHF.